The 4 T cell receptor beta chains in this list originate from one sample, sequenced in a study of T-cell reconstitution after alpha-beta-depleted transplantation in children. The library targeted TCRbeta and was prepared with unique molecular identifiers. TCRdb reprocessed the PCR reads via MiXCR and lists one record per CDR3 protein. Altogether fewer than 550,000 distinct CDR3 sequences are present, about 10% being singletons, with the ten largest covering less than 15%. Sequencing was performed on PBMCs, mostly from graft donor cells, taken 180 days after TCRalphabeta/CD19-depleted stem cell transplant. Receptors were obtained from a female patient between 2 and 15 years old who had a stem cell transplant for aplastic anemia, so the T cells may come from the graft donor.

This clonotype was seen only a few times. J is TRBJ2-5 and V is TRBV5-1; 7 bases match TRBD2. The CDR3 runs 17 residues. Germline CDR1 is SGHRS and CDR2 is YFSETQ. Germline trimming cut 2 bases from V and 5 bases from J; bases unmatched to any gene: 15. CDR3 coding DNA: TGCGCCAGCAGCTTACGGCTAGCGGAGGAGTGGGTCGAGACCCAGTACTTC. This codes for CASSLRLAEEWVETQYF.

This clonotype was observed many times. V gene TRBV3-1 combines with J gene TRBJ2-7; TRBD1 matches at 7 bases. V shed 2 bases, J shed 2 bases, and the junction held 0 bases outside the gene matches. Germline V gene sequence: CDR1 LGHDT, CDR2 YNNKEL (reference sequence). The length of the CDR3 is 13 residues. CDR3 nucleotide sequence: TGTGCCAGCAGCCAAACAGGGGCCTACGAGCAGTACTTC. Protein sequence: CASSQTGAYEQYF.

The V and J genes are TRBV7-2 and TRBJ1-4, with a tentative D call TRBD1 (5 bases). V lost 1 base and J 0 bases, leaving 9 bases between the germline ends. Germline CDR1 and CDR2: SGHTA and FQGNSA. The CDR3 extends over 16 amino acids. The CDR3 DNA is TGTGCCAGCAGCTTAGGGACGGGGCCAACTAATGAAAAACTGTTTTTT. It yields the protein CASSLGTGPTNEKLFF.

There are a few counts of this clonotype. The genes are TRBV28 and TRBJ2-7, with a possible D match to TRBD1 (6 bases). The CDR3 is made up of 11 amino acids. Between the trimmed V and J ends, which lost 7 bases and 4 bases, there was a span of 8 bases. Germline V gives CDR1 MDHEN, CDR2 SYDVKM. The CDR3 DNA follows: TGTGCCAGCAAAAGGGGGTACGAGCAGTACTTC. This translates into CASKRGYEQYF.